The rows below give T cell receptor beta chains drawn from one sample of a study of regulatory T cells in long-lasting Graves disease. From the multiplex PCR reads, TCRdb called clonotypes with MiXCR, one entry per CDR3 protein. Here the sample spans more than 400,000 distinct CDR3 sequences, about 17% being singletons. The sample also formed part of further work on T cells in Graves' hyperthyroidism and ophthalmopathy.

The specimen was peripheral blood mononuclear cells (PBMCs), collected at new diagnosis, from a patient treated with antithyroid drugs. All receptors derive from a man in his forties with Graves disease. CDR3s include the opening cysteine and the closing phenylalanine or tryptophan. Clone sizes are given selectively: once, few, many, or a class where the clone is expanded.

abundance	v_gene	j_gene	CDR3aa
many	TRBV3-1	TRBJ2-7	CASSHRGLAGSSYEQYF
few	TRBV5-6	TRBJ2-5	CASSLRWKAPETQYF
.	TRBV9	TRBJ2-2	CASTTKDRGAGELFF
many	TRBV5-1	TRBJ2-5	CASSMTSGTSRETQYF
many	TRBV6-1	TRBJ1-1	CASSATGGNTEAFF
.	TRBV6-1	TRBJ1-5	CASYKSIGGNQPQHF
.	TRBV18	TRBJ2-3	CASSPGQGVADTQYF
.	TRBV19	TRBJ2-2	CASSIETDTGELFF
few	TRBV5-6	TRBJ1-3	CASPSGQASSGNTIYF
.	TRBV30	TRBJ2-7	CAWRVSLAGLYEQYF
few	TRBV6-2/TRBV6-3	TRBJ2-1	CASSYSTSGDNEQFF
many	TRBV20-1	TRBJ2-5	CSARDPQETQYF
few	TRBV6-1	TRBJ2-5	CASRLGTGIETQYF
.	TRBV11-2	TRBJ2-5	CASSTGTGGVQETQYF
.	TRBV19	TRBJ2-2	CASSRGGRSLNTGELFF
.	TRBV7-4	TRBJ2-1	CASSVEFGAKRYEQFF
many	TRBV6-1	TRBJ2-7	CASGRAGYEQYF
few	TRBV20-1	TRBJ1-5	CSVQAGGGSNQPQHF
many	TRBV20-1	TRBJ1-1	CSARDGRGANTEAFF
many	TRBV20-1	TRBJ2-3	CSARDRANTDTQYF
many	TRBV27	TRBJ2-3	CASSLLGWRDTQYF
many	TRBV29-1	TRBJ2-3	CSVGERERTDTQYF
.	TRBV27	TRBJ2-5	CASSTGLTWGETQYF
many	TRBV11-2	TRBJ2-1	CASSLAGGPQPYNEQFF
few	TRBV25-1	TRBJ1-6	CASSEPGSYNSPLHF
.	TRBV20-1	TRBJ1-1	CSAREQGAGTEAFF
many	TRBV12-3/TRBV12-4	TRBJ2-7	CASSGGRLSPRAEQYF
few	TRBV18	TRBJ1-2	CASSPQPNYGYTF
many	TRBV7-9	TRBJ2-5	CASSMTTSGYQETQYF